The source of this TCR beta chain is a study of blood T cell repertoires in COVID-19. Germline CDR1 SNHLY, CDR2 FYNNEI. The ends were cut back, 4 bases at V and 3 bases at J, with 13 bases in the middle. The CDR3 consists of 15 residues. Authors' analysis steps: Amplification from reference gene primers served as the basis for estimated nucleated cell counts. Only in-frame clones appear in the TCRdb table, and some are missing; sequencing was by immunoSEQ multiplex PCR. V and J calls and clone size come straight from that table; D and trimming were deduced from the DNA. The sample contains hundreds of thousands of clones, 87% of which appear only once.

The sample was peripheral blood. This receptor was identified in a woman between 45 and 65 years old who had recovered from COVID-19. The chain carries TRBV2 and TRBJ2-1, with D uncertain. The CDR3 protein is CASSGASRGYNEQFF. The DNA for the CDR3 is TGTGCCAGCAGTGGAGCTAGTAGAGGCTACAATGAGCAGTTCTTC.